These 6 T cell receptor beta chains were sequenced from one sample in a study of CD8 T cells and mutated HIV epitopes. The single-cell library used oligo-dT primers with well-specific UMIs, adapting Smart-seq2 and MARS-Seq. The nested PCR combined template-switch oligo forward primers with barcoded reverse primers for TCR alpha and beta. In TCRdb, the single-cell sequencing reads were re-called with MiXCR into one record per CDR3 protein. The sample holds about 370 distinct CDR3 sequences, around 34% seen once. The peptide culture added anti-CD28 and anti-CD49d co-stimulation, and CD69+CD137+ CD8+ T cells were sorted. Identification of KY11-specific CD8+ T cells used peptide stimulation alone, without HLA class I tetramers. What these receptors recognize is not known. Material: CD8+ T cells from blood cultured with an adapted viral peptide, obtained during chronic HIV-1 infection. As to subset: CD69+CD137+ cells after adapted KY11 peptide stimulation. These TCRs come from a woman under 30 with HIV-1 infection.

By its share, this clonotype is medium-sized. This sequence joins TRBV6-4 and TRBJ1-2, with 8 bases aligning to TRBD1. CDR3 length equals 16 residues. V was clipped by 3 bases and J by 2 bases; unmatched bases: 8. The germline V gene has CDR1 MRHNA and CDR2 SNTAGT. The DNA of the CDR3 is TGTGCCAGCAGTGAAGGTTACGGACAGGGCAACTATGGCTACACCTTC. It is translated as CASSEGYGQGNYGYTF.

As for this clonotype: Given a much more abundant clone one base away, this may be a read error. V gene TRBV11-2 combines with J gene TRBJ2-7; no firm D call. The CDR3 sequence is 12 residues long. V was pared by 4 bases and J by 6 bases, with 10 bases between. The V gene's germline CDR1 is SGHAT and CDR2 FQNNGV. CDR3 DNA sequence: TGTGCCAGCAGCTCCCCCGGTCCCGAGCAGTACTTC. This sequence encodes CASSSPGPEQYF. The variable domain in full, completed from reference TRBV11-2 and TRBJ2-7, reads EAGVAQSPRYKIIEKRQSVAFWCNPISGHATLYWYQQILGQGPKLLIQFQNNGVVDDSQLPKDRFSAERLKGVDSTLKIQPAKLEDSAVYLCASSSPGPEQYFGPGTRLTVT.

This clonotype has just a few counts. The chain is built from TRBV12-3 or TRBV12-4 and TRBJ1-1; D perhaps matches TRBD1 (5 bases). V was pared by 3 bases and J by 1 base, with 9 bases between. The CDR3 covers 14 residues. CDR3 protein: CASSFWRGNTEAFF. CDR3 DNA: TGTGCCAGCAGTTTTTGGAGGGGGAACACTGAAGCTTTCTTT.

The chain joins TRBV29-1 to TRBJ1-2; D not resolved. V was trimmed by 2 bases and J by 12 bases, leaving 22 bases between them. Germline values: CDR1 SQVTM, CDR2 ANQGSEA. The CDR3 spans 14 residues. The CDR3 DNA reads as TGCAGCGTTGAAAAGGGCAGCTGCCTTCAAGCGAACACCTTC. It codes for CSVEKGSCLQANTF.

This clonotype was counted only a few times. This sequence joins TRBV10-3 and TRBJ2-7, with 7 bases that match TRBD1. CDR1 and CDR2 (germline): ENHRY, SYGVKD. V shed 0 bases, J shed 3 bases, and the junction held 5 bases outside the gene matches. The CDR3 contains 15 residues. As DNA, the CDR3 is TGTGCCATCAGTGAGTCAAAGGGGGCGGGCTACGAGCAGTACTTC. This gives the protein CAISESKGAGYEQYF.

Here the CDR3 reads CASSLGGVGDTQYF. The CDR3 bases are TGTGCCAGCAGTTTGGGAGGTGTGGGAGATACGCAGTATTTT. The genes are TRBV12-3 or TRBV12-4 and TRBJ2-3; maybe TRBD2 (6 bases). This CDR3 is built from 14 residues. Trimming pared 3 bases from V and 5 bases from J, leaving 12 bases between.